These 3 T cell receptor beta chains share one sample of origin, sequenced in a study of follicular helper T cells after annual influenza vaccination. The time point is: 2013-2014 season, 7 days after vaccination. Sequencing used immunoSEQ multiplex PCR; TCRdb keeps in-frame clones, though not all of them. The sample contains approximately 8,700 clones, around 80% of which appear only once. The specimen was CXCR5+ CD38- circulating T follicular helper cells from blood, collected 7 days after influenza vaccination. Subset given: circulating Tfh, non-naive CD4+CXCR5+PD-1+ (ICOS+CD38+ or ICOS-CD38-). All receptors derive from an adult who received the influenza vaccine.

This clone was detected a few times. The chain links TRBV7-2 to TRBJ2-2; TRBD1 agrees at 10 bases. V was pared by 5 bases and J by 7 bases, with 7 bases of the junction left unmatched. Germline CDR1 SGHTA, CDR2 FQGNSA. The CDR3 is 15 amino acids. The CDR3 is CASSTGQGGIGELFF. CDR3 nucleotides: TGTGCCAGCAGCACCGGACAGGGGGGAATCGGGGAGCTGTTTTTT.

The chain employs TRBV19 and TRBJ2-7; 11 bases agree with TRBD2. The CDR3 loop spans 16 amino acids. Germline CDR1 and CDR2: LNHDA and SQIVND (reference sequence). The junction had 6 bases not matched to a gene; V was cut back by 3 bases and J by 2 bases. In DNA, the CDR3 is TGTGCCAGTAGTATCCGCCCGACTAGCGGGGCCTACGAGCAGTACTTC. This encodes CASSIRPTSGAYEQYF.

The V gene is TRBV6-6, the J gene TRBJ1-2; no clear D gene. V was pared by 7 bases and J by 6 bases, with 15 bases between. This CDR3 comprises 13 residues. Looked up from germline, CDR1 is MNHNY and CDR2 is SVGAGI (reference sequence). The CDR3 reads CASIPTRADGYTF. DNA for the CDR3: TGTGCCAGCATCCCCACGCGGGCGGATGGCTACACCTTC.